What follows are 30 T cell receptor beta chains derived from one specimen sequenced in a study of regulatory T cells in long-lasting Graves disease. Construction of TCR beta libraries relied on iRepertoire HTBI primers and on Arm-PCR targeting CDR3 regions. TCRdb re-called the multiplex PCR reads with MiXCR, one entry per CDR3 protein. In the table there are about 500,000 distinct CDR3 sequences, approximately 12% of which are singletons. Time point meaning: newly diagnosed GD, antithyroid drugs for less than 3 months. Making the TCR library involved RNA that had been extracted from PBMCs. This same sample was also taken into another study, of T cells in Graves' hyperthyroidism and ophthalmopathy.

The specimen comprised peripheral blood mononuclear cells (PBMCs), sampled at new diagnosis, from a patient treated with antithyroid drugs. The receptors originated from a woman in her 30s with Graves disease.

This clonotype was seen at least ten times. The V gene is TRBV4-1, the J gene TRBJ2-7; D is undetermined. The CDR3 extends over 13 amino acids. Germline CDR1 MGHRA, CDR2 YSYEKL. V lost 0 bases and J 9 bases, leaving 12 bases between the germline ends. This CDR3 is CASSQETGTGQYF. CDR3 DNA sequence: TGCGCCAGCAGCCAAGAAACCGGAACCGGGCAGTACTTC.

This clonotype was detected only a few times. This chain links TRBV6-5 with TRBJ2-7; 13 bases are a match to TRBD2. The germline CDR1 and CDR2 sequences are MNHEY and SVGAGI. This CDR3 has 19 residues. The V and J ends lost 2 bases and 5 bases, in that order; junction bases with no gene match: 15. The CDR3 sequence is CASSYRVGLAGARTHEQYF. CDR3 sequence (DNA): TGTGCCAGCAGTTACCGAGTTGGACTAGCGGGAGCAAGGACCCACGAGCAGTACTTC.

A word on this clonotype: This CDR3 fails to terminate in the conserved phenylalanine or tryptophan, so it likely reflects a read error. The chain employs TRBV3-1 and TRBJ2-1, with 15 positions matching TRBD2. V was pared by 2 bases and J by 6 bases, with 2 bases of the junction left unmatched. This CDR3 region has 16 residues. Germline-derived CDR1 and CDR2 are LGHDT and YNNKEL (reference sequence). CDR3 in amino acids: CASSQRGLAGGNEQFL. The CDR3 DNA is TGTGCCAGCAGCCAAAGGGGACTAGCGGGAGGCAATGAGCAGTTCCTC.

There are many counts of this clonotype. The chain recombines TRBV29-1 with TRBJ1-3, with TRBD1 matching over 7 bases. The V gene end was trimmed by 0 bases and the J gene end by 3 bases; junction bases not matched to a gene: 5. In germline, CDR1 is SQVTM, CDR2 ANQGSEA. The CDR3 runs to 15 residues. The CDR3 is CSVEEVTGIGNTIYF. As DNA, the CDR3 is TGCAGCGTTGAAGAGGTGACAGGGATTGGAAACACCATATATTTT.

This clonotype was recorded many times. V gene TRBV7-9 combines with J gene TRBJ1-1, with TRBD1 as a possible D gene (5 bases). V was shortened by 4 bases and J by 6 bases, with 21 bases between the two germline ends. Looked up from germline, CDR1 is SEHNR and CDR2 is FQNEAQ (reference sequence). The CDR3 loop spans 16 amino acids. The CDR3 DNA sequence: TGTGCCAGCAGCTCGACAGACGCGCGGGGGTTCGCTGAAGCTTTCTTT. It is translated as CASSSTDARGFAEAFF.

The chain has TRBV25-1 and TRBJ2-5; D not certain. The CDR3 length is 13 residues. CDR1 is MGHDK, CDR2 SYGVNS, per germline. V was cut by 3 bases and J by 5 bases, with 10 bases left in between. The CDR3 DNA sequence: TGTGCCAGCAGTGAGTGGCAAGCGGAGACCCAGTACTTC. This translates into CASSEWQAETQYF.

This clonotype was seen many times. This sequence joins TRBV20-1 and TRBJ2-6; tentative D call: TRBD2 (5 bases). Looked up from germline, CDR1 is DFQATT and CDR2 is SNEGSKA (reference sequence). The CDR3 extends over 17 amino acids. V lost 8 bases, J lost 0 bases, and 20 bases lay in between. This CDR3 is CSTTNSDLFSGANVLTF. CDR3 DNA sequence: TGCAGTACTACGAATTCGGACTTGTTCTCTGGGGCCAACGTCCTGACTTTC.

This clonotype appeared many times. The V gene is TRBV6-1, the J gene TRBJ2-3; possibly TRBD1 for D (6 bases). Germline loops: CDR1 MNHNS, CDR2 SASEGT. Trimming took 2 bases from V and 0 from J, leaving 6 bases between them. This CDR3 comprises 14 residues. The CDR3 DNA follows: TGTGCCAGCAGTGAAACAGGGAGCACAGATACGCAGTATTTT. This translates into CASSETGSTDTQYF.

V gene TRBV7-8 combines with J gene TRBJ2-3; D is unresolved. The germline V gene encodes CDR1 SGHVS and CDR2 FQNEAQ. V lost 1 base, J lost 11 bases, and 19 bases lay in between. There are 15 residues in the CDR3. The CDR3 DNA reads TGTGCCAGCAGCTTAGAGGAGAGCGAAAGATCCATGCAGTATTTT. Encoded protein: CASSLEESERSMQYF.

This clonotype was observed a handful of times. The chain employs TRBV15 and TRBJ2-7, with 9 nucleotides matching TRBD2. Germline V gene lookup returns CDR1 LNHNV and CDR2 YYDKDF (reference sequence). The CDR3 extends over 14 amino acids. The V gene end was trimmed by 0 bases and the J gene end by 4 bases; junction bases not matched to a gene: 1. CDR3 sequence (DNA): TGTGCCACCAGCAGAGAGCGGGGGGGGTACGAGCAGTACTTC. Protein sequence: CATSRERGGYEQYF.

This clonotype has ten or more counts. V gene TRBV30 combines with J gene TRBJ2-1, with 10 bases lining up with TRBD1. From germline, CDR1 is GTSNPN and CDR2 SVGIG (reference sequence). J was trimmed by 4 bases and V by 5 bases; bases with no gene match: 5. The length of the CDR3 is 14 residues. For the CDR3, the DNA is TGTGCCTGGGAAGACAGGGGGCTTTACAATGAGCAGTTCTTC. It is translated as CAWEDRGLYNEQFF.

The chain has TRBV15 and TRBJ1-2; 8 bases are a match to TRBD1. The germline gives CDR1 LNHNV, CDR2 YYDKDF (reference sequence). J was trimmed by 2 bases and V by 3 bases; bases with no gene match: 14. CDR3 length: 18 amino acids. The CDR3 bases are TGTGCCACCAGCAGGTCGTCGGACAGGGAAGGAACAAACTATGGCTACACCTTC. The encoded protein is CATSRSSDREGTNYGYTF.

This clonotype has just a few counts. The chain recombines TRBV25-1 with TRBJ2-1; D unclear. Trimming shortened V by 4 bases and J by 13 bases, and 11 bases separated the two germline ends. There are 11 residues in the CDR3. Germline V gene lookup returns CDR1 MGHDK and CDR2 SYGVNS. In DNA, the CDR3 is TGTGCCAGCAGTGTTTCACACTCCCAGTTCTTC. Amino acid sequence: CASSVSHSQFF.

The chain links TRBV5-1 to TRBJ1-1, with D possibly TRBD1 on 5 matching bases. Trimming took off 0 bases at V and 0 bases at J, with 9 bases between the two ends. This CDR3 has 15 residues. The germline V gene encodes CDR1 SGHRS and CDR2 YFSETQ. As DNA, the CDR3 is TGCGCCAGCAGCTTGGTCGGACAAATGAACACTGAAGCTTTCTTT. The encoded protein is CASSLVGQMNTEAFF.

This clonotype has at least ten counts. V usage is TRBV11-2 and J usage is TRBJ2-1, with a weak D call TRBD2 (7 bases). The CDR3 spans 15 residues. CDR1 is SGHAT and CDR2 is FQNNGV in the germline V gene. Trimming took 2 bases from V and 5 from J, leaving 13 bases between them. In nucleotides, the CDR3 is TGTGCCAGCAGCTTACGGGGGGCTAATAACAATGAGCAGTTCTTC. Protein sequence: CASSLRGANNNEQFF. Filled out from reference TRBV11-2 and TRBJ2-1, the complete variable domain reads EAGVAQSPRYKIIEKRQSVAFWCNPISGHATLYWYQQILGQGPKLLIQFQNNGVVDDSQLPKDRFSAERLKGVDSTLKIQPAKLEDSAVYLCASSLRGANNNEQFFGPGTRLTVL.

This clonotype has at least ten counts. The chain couples TRBV4-1 to TRBJ1-1, with 11 bases matching TRBD1. Per the germline V gene, CDR1 is MGHRA and CDR2 is YSYEKL. The CDR3 sequence is 17 residues long. Unmatched junction bases numbered 14, after V lost 4 bases and J lost 7 bases. As DNA, the CDR3 is TGCGCCAGCAGCCCACGGGACAGGGGGACGGTGGAGGGTGAAGCTTTCTTT. Protein product: CASSPRDRGTVEGEAFF.

In its sample, this clonotype was seen a few times. The junction departs from germline at one end; a sequencing error may be responsible. The chain has TRBV24-1 and TRBJ2-5; D is perhaps TRBD1 or TRBD2 (5 bases each). Per the germline V gene, CDR1 is KGHDR and CDR2 is SFDVKD. This CDR3 spans 15 amino acids. Here the CDR3 DNA reads TGTGCCACCAGTGATCCCGGGACGTCCGGCAATGAGCAGCTCTTC. Amino acids: CATSDPGTSGNEQLF.

This clonotype appeared many times. The chain has TRBV18 and TRBJ2-7, with D perhaps matching TRBD2 (5 bases). CDR1 is KGHSH and CDR2 is LQKENI in the germline V gene. The CDR3 contains 13 residues. Trimming removed 6 bases at V and 5 bases at J, with 14 bases between. The CDR3 DNA is TGTGCCAGCTCGCCCGGCGGGCTCAACGAGCAGTACTTC. Protein: CASSPGGLNEQYF.

This clonotype has at least ten counts. V and J are TRBV6-2 or TRBV6-3 and TRBJ1-1; D is ambiguous. Germline lookup yields CDR1 MNHEY and CDR2 SVGEGT. The CDR3 is 13 residues long. Trimming took off 9 bases at V and 2 bases at J, with 13 bases between the two ends. The CDR3 protein is CASGPSRNTEAFF. The DNA of the CDR3 is TGTGCCAGTGGACCCTCGCGCAACACTGAAGCTTTCTTT.

This clonotype was found many times. The chain has TRBV5-1 and TRBJ2-7, with D unresolved. Deletions cut 0 bases from V and 3 bases from J, with 16 bases between. The length of the CDR3 is 16 residues. Germline values: CDR1 SGHRS, CDR2 YFSETQ. Here the CDR3 reads CASSLAAVTGNYEQYF. CDR3 nucleotides: TGCGCCAGCAGCTTGGCGGCGGTCACGGGTAACTACGAGCAGTACTTC.

This clonotype has a count of ten or more. J is TRBJ1-5 and V is TRBV30; D might be TRBD1 (6 bases). Trimming removed 3 bases at V and 3 bases at J, with 15 bases between. Germline values: CDR1 GTSNPN, CDR2 SVGIG (reference sequence). The CDR3 has 15 amino acids. CDR3 in amino acids: CAWSFMTGPNQPQHF. CDR3 nucleotide sequence: TGTGCCTGGAGCTTTATGACAGGCCCCAATCAGCCCCAGCATTTT. The full variable domain, with the rest looked up from reference TRBV30 and TRBJ1-5, is SQTIHQWPATLVQPVGSPLSLECTVEGTSNPNLYWYRQAAGRGLQLLFYSVGIGQISSEVPQNLSASRPQDRQFILSSKKLLLSDSGFYLCAWSFMTGPNQPQHFGDGTRLSIL.

This clonotype was counted ten times or more. CDR3 in DNA: TGTGCCAGCAGTCAAGGACTAGCGGAAAACAATGAGCAGTTCTTC. Protein sequence: CASSQGLAENNEQFF. The genes are TRBV28 and TRBJ2-1; 10 nucleotides line up with TRBD2. Germline CDR1 MDHEN, CDR2 SYDVKM. Germline trimming cut 5 bases from V and 5 bases from J; bases unmatched to any gene: 6. The CDR3 is made up of 15 amino acids.

This clonotype appeared many times. The rearrangement uses TRBV20-1 and TRBJ2-7, with 7 bases fitting TRBD2. Germline trimming cut 1 base from V and 1 base from J; bases unmatched to any gene: 7. From germline, CDR1 is DFQATT and CDR2 SNEGSKA (reference sequence). CDR3 size: 15 residues. The CDR3 sequence is CSARAGRELSYEQYF. CDR3 nucleotides: TGCAGTGCTAGAGCAGGGCGGGAGTTATCCTACGAGCAGTACTTC.

The V and J genes are TRBV5-1 and TRBJ2-7; D is possibly TRBD1 (6 bases). Per the germline V gene, CDR1 is SGHRS and CDR2 is YFSETQ. This CDR3 comprises 16 residues. Trimming cost V 3 bases and J 6 bases, with 22 bases left between them. DNA for the CDR3: TGCGCCAGCAGCTCCTCCGTGGGCCAGGGGATAGGCGAGCAGTACTTC. This sequence encodes CASSSSVGQGIGEQYF.

This clonotype was detected ten times or more. V gene TRBV9 combines with J gene TRBJ2-1, with D unclear. Trimming removed 2 bases from V and 5 bases from J, with 8 bases in between. The length of the CDR3 is 13 residues. Germline assignment: CDR1 SGDLS and CDR2 YYNGEE. The CDR3 spells CASSVYGHNEQFF. The CDR3 nucleotides read TGTGCCAGCAGCGTTTACGGCCACAATGAGCAGTTCTTC.

In DNA, the CDR3 is TGTGCCAGTAGTATTCGGGACAGGGGGGGCATTCAGTACTTC. It specifies CASSIRDRGGIQYF. The chain recombines TRBV19 with TRBJ2-4, with 11 bases that match TRBD1. The V segment lost 3 bases and the J segment 9 bases; nucleotides outside the gene matches: 4. Germline V gene lookup returns CDR1 LNHDA and CDR2 SQIVND (reference sequence). The CDR3 consists of 14 residues.

This clonotype was recorded at least ten times. CDR3 residues: CASSQALPPGNEQFF. The CDR3 DNA follows: TGTGCCAGCAGCCAAGCTTTACCGCCGGGCAATGAGCAGTTCTTC. The chain employs TRBV4-2 and TRBJ2-1; D uncertain. The germline V gene has CDR1 LGHNA and CDR2 YNFKEQ. The V and J ends lost 1 base and 6 bases respectively, with 13 bases between them. CDR3 length: 15 residues.

In its sample, this clonotype was seen many times. CDR3 sequence: CASRMDRRISYEQYF. The CDR3 bases are TGTGCCAGCAGAATGGACAGACGCATTTCCTACGAGCAGTACTTC. The J gene is TRBJ2-7, the V gene TRBV6-1, with D possibly TRBD1 on 6 matching bases. Germline V CDR1 and CDR2: MNHNS, SASEGT. V was trimmed by 6 bases and J by 1 base, leaving 16 bases between them. This CDR3 contains 15 residues.

This chain connects TRBV19 to TRBJ2-3, with D hard to call. The CDR3 runs to 16 residues. Looked up from germline, CDR1 is LNHDA and CDR2 is SQIVND (reference sequence). The V end was cut by 2 bases, the J end by 1 base, with 13 bases between. This CDR3 reads CASSIFPPSGTDTQYF. The CDR3, as DNA: TGTGCCAGTAGTATATTCCCCCCCTCCGGCACAGATACGCAGTATTTT. Full variable domain (outside the CDR3, taken from reference TRBV19 and TRBJ2-3): DGGITQSPKYLFRKEGQNVTLSCEQNLNHDAMYWYRQDPGQGLRLIYYSQIVNDFQKGDIAEGYSVSREKKESFPLTVTSAQKNPTAFYLCASSIFPPSGTDTQYFGPGTRLTVL.

This clonotype came up many times. The V and J genes are TRBV28 and TRBJ2-7; D possibly corresponds to TRBD2 (5 bases). Germline V gene lookup returns CDR1 MDHEN and CDR2 SYDVKM. The CDR3 extends over 15 amino acids. Deletions cut 3 bases from V and 6 bases from J, with 18 bases between. Written as DNA, the CDR3 is TGTGCCAGCAGTTTTGGGCTAGCTAGGGCGAGCGAGCAGTACTTC. Translated: CASSFGLARASEQYF.